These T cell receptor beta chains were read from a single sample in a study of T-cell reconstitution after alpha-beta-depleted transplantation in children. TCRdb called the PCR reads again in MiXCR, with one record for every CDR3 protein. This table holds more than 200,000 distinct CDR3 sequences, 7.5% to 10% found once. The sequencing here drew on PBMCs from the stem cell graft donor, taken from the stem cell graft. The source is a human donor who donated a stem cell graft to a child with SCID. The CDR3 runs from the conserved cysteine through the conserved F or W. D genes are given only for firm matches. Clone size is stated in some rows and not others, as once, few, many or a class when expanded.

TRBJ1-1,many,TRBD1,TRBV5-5,CASSGTVREAEAFF,TGTGCCAGCAGCGGGACAGTCCGGGAGGCTGAAGCTTTCTTT
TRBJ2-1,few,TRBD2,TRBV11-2,CASSPNRAGVSSYNEQFF,TGTGCCAGCAGCCCGAATCGAGCGGGGGTAAGCTCCTACAATGAGCAGTTCTTC
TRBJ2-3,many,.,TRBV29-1,CSSNTDTQYF,TGCAGCTCAAACACAGATACGCAGTATTTT
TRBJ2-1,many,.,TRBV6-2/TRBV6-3,CASSYRGRNEQFF,TGTGCCAGCAGTTACAGGGGGAGGAATGAGCAGTTCTTC
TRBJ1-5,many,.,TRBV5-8,CASSPPPFRLNQPQHF,TGTGCCAGCAGCCCGCCCCCGTTCCGACTCAATCAGCCCCAGCATTTT
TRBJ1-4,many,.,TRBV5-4,CASSFRDGEKLFF,TGTGCCAGCAGCTTCCGGGATGGTGAAAAACTGTTTTTT
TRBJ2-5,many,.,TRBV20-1,CSATIQRGGRETQYF,TGCAGTGCCACAATACAACGGGGAGGTAGAGAGACCCAGTACTTC
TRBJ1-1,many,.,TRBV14,CASSRQINTEAFF,TGTGCCAGCAGCCGGCAGATAAACACTGAAGCTTTCTTT
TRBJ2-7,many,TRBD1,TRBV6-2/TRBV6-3,CATTRTGEYEQYF,TGTGCCACCACTCGGACAGGGGAGTACGAGCAGTACTTC
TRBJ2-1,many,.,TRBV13,CASSLPQGSYNEQFF,TGTGCCAGCAGCTTACCCCAGGGGAGCTACAATGAGCAGTTCTTC
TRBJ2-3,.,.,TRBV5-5,CASSLEGHPGEPTDTQYF,TGTGCCAGCAGCTTGGAGGGACATCCAGGAGAGCCCACAGATACGCAGTATTTT
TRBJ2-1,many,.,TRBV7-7,CASSHRTPWDLYNEQFF,TGTGCCAGCAGCCACAGGACTCCATGGGACCTCTACAATGAGCAGTTCTTC
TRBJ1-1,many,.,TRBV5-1,CASSLAGSRNTEAFF,TGCGCCAGCAGCTTGGCAGGGAGTCGGAACACTGAAGCTTTCTTT